These 19 T cell receptor beta chains came from one sample sequenced in a study of cytomegalovirus exposure and HLA in healthy donors. This PCR relied on a set of 60 Vbeta primers and 13 Jbeta primers. The data were produced by immunoSEQ multiplex PCR, yet TCRdb's version contains in-frame clones alone and is incomplete. The sample contains more than 200,000 clones, 70% to 85% of which appear only once. The specimen was PBMCs. The source of these receptors is a girl aged 2-10 years in good health and CMV-seronegative.

The chain couples TRBV5-8 to TRBJ1-1; D might be TRBD1 (6 bases). The CDR3 is 14 residues long. Germline lookup yields CDR1 SGHTS and CDR2 YDEGEE. Trimming took 3 bases from V and 0 from J, leaving 9 bases between them. The CDR3 sequence is CASSSGHLNTEAFF. The CDR3 bases are TGTGCCAGCAGCTCGGGACATTTGAACACTGAAGCTTTCTTT.

The gene calls are TRBV29-1 and TRBJ2-1; no firm D call. Trimming cost V 4 bases and J 5 bases, with 12 bases left between them. This CDR3 is 13 amino acids long. Per the germline V gene, CDR1 is SQVTM and CDR2 is ANQGSEA. This chain's CDR3 is CSVGRRMDNEQFF. The CDR3 DNA is TGCAGCGTTGGTCGGAGAATGGACAATGAGCAGTTCTTC.

The CDR3 DNA follows: TGTGCCAGCAGCCCAGCGGGGGACAATGAGCAGTTCTTC. It specifies CASSPAGDNEQFF. The rearrangement joins TRBV7-7 to TRBJ2-1; TRBD2 agrees at 8 bases. Germline V lookup: CDR1 SSHAT, CDR2 FNYEAQ (reference sequence). V lost 5 bases, J lost 5 bases, and 2 bases stayed unmatched. The CDR3 extends over 13 amino acids. Drawing the rest from reference TRBV7-7 and TRBJ2-1, the complete variable domain is GAGVSQSPRYKVTKRGQDVTLRCDPISSHATLYWYQQALGQGPEFLTYFNYEAQPDKSGLPSDRFSAERPEGSISTLTIQRTEQRDSAMYRCASSPAGDNEQFFGPGTRLTVL.

The chain couples TRBV20-1 to TRBJ2-1; possibly TRBD1 for D (5 bases). The CDR3 consists of 11 residues. Germline V CDR1 and CDR2: DFQATT, SNEGSKA (reference sequence). V was cut by 3 bases and J by 8 bases, with 8 bases left in between. The CDR3 spells CSARDTYEQFF. CDR3 bases: TGCAGTGCTAGGGACACGTATGAGCAGTTCTTC.

A remark on this clone: Other nucleotide sequences in the sample specify the same CDR3. The rearrangement joins TRBV29-1 to TRBJ2-7; 9 positions agree with TRBD1. There are 16 residues in the CDR3. Trimming removed 4 bases from V and 3 bases from J; junction bases left unmatched: 13. The germline V gene has CDR1 SQVTM and CDR2 ANQGSEA. DNA of the CDR3: TGCAGCGTTGGTTTCCCGGGACAGGGTTTTAGCTACGAGCAGTACTTC. Translating it yields CSVGFPGQGFSYEQYF.

This rearrangement joins TRBV19 to TRBJ2-1; the D is unclear. The CDR3 consists of 12 residues. Trimming shortened V by 1 base and J by 9 bases, and 7 bases separated the two germline ends. Germline assignment: CDR1 LNHDA and CDR2 SQIVND (reference sequence). The CDR3 sequence: CASSIGSIEQFF. In nucleotides, the CDR3 is TGTGCCAGTAGTATAGGCAGTATTGAGCAGTTCTTC.

In its sample, this clone was seen a few times. The chain is built from TRBV6-1 and TRBJ1-2; the match to TRBD1 covers 7 bases. With 7 bases clipped from V and 4 bases from J, the junction kept 9 bases outside the gene matches. The CDR3 consists of 14 residues. Germline V CDR1 and CDR2: MNHNS, SASEGT. The CDR3 region is CASTTRTGFYGYTF. CDR3 nucleotides: TGTGCCAGCACTACCCGGACAGGCTTCTATGGCTACACCTTC.

The chain has TRBV5-1 and TRBJ1-1; D possibly corresponds to TRBD1 (5 bases). CDR1 and CDR2 from the germline V gene are SGHRS and YFSETQ. The CDR3 length is 14 residues. Trimming stripped 0 bases from V and 5 bases from J, with 11 bases between. The chain's CDR3 is CASSLGNRGTEAFF. CDR3 sequence (DNA): TGCGCCAGCAGCTTGGGAAATAGGGGTACTGAAGCTTTCTTT.

This chain joins TRBV7-9 and TRBJ2-5; possible D gene TRBD1, 6 bases. CDR1 and CDR2 from the germline V gene are SEHNR and FQNEAQ (reference sequence). CDR3 length equals 17 residues. V was cut by 5 bases and J by 1 base, with 20 bases left in between. CDR3 in amino acids: CASSPPGARGSQETQYF. In nucleotides, the CDR3 is TGTGCCAGCAGCCCCCCAGGGGCGAGAGGATCCCAAGAGACCCAGTACTTC.

CDR3 nucleotides: TGTGCCAGCAGCTTTAAACCGGGACAGAGAAACACAGATACGCAGTATTTT. Translated: CASSFKPGQRNTDTQYF. The chain recombines TRBV13 with TRBJ2-3, with 7 bases lining up with TRBD1. Germline CDR1 and CDR2: PRHDT and FYEKMQ (reference sequence). The CDR3 extends over 17 amino acids. V shed 3 bases, J shed 2 bases, and the junction held 11 bases outside the gene matches.

V usage is TRBV10-1 and J usage is TRBJ2-7; 8 bases are a match to TRBD2. The CDR3 contains 14 residues. V dropped 6 bases and J dropped 0; count of bases not matched to a gene: 4. Germline loops: CDR1 WNHNN, CDR2 SYGVQD (reference sequence). Here the CDR3 DNA reads TGCGCCAGCAGCCGGACTAGCCTCTCCTACGAGCAGTACTTC. This encodes CASSRTSLSYEQYF.

This clone has only a few counts. The rearrangement uses TRBV16 and TRBJ2-2; the match to TRBD1 covers 9 bases. The CDR3 loop spans 15 amino acids. V lost 3 bases and J lost 2; bases outside the gene matches: 1. Germline V gives CDR1 KGHSY, CDR2 FQNENV. In DNA, the CDR3 is TGTGCCAGCAGCCAGGACAGGGGAAACACCGGGGAGCTGTTTTTT. Protein sequence: CASSQDRGNTGELFF.

V is TRBV19 and J is TRBJ1-2; the D gene is possibly TRBD1 (5 bases). Looked up from germline, CDR1 is LNHDA and CDR2 is SQIVND (reference sequence). The CDR3 runs to 15 residues. V was shortened by 1 base and J by 1 base, with 10 bases between the two germline ends. As DNA, the CDR3 is TGTGCCAGTAGTATAGGTCCGGACATTAACTATGGCTACACCTTC. It codes for CASSIGPDINYGYTF.

The chain's CDR3 is CASSASGTEVYAEAFF. The CDR3 nucleotides are TGTGCCAGCAGCGCGTCCGGGACAGAGGTTTACGCTGAAGCTTTCTTT. This chain joins TRBV9 and TRBJ1-1, with 7 bases identical to TRBD1. CDR3 length: 16 amino acids. From germline, CDR1 is SGDLS and CDR2 YYNGEE. V shed 3 bases and J 6 bases; nucleotides not matched to a gene: 14.

The rearrangement uses TRBV5-1 and TRBJ1-1, with 7 bases that match TRBD1. J gave up 0 bases and V 3 bases, and 8 bases lay outside the gene matches. Per germline, CDR1 SGHRS and CDR2 YFSETQ. The CDR3 length is 16 residues. CDR3 coding DNA: TGCGCCAGCAGCTGGGGACAGCCCTCAATGAACACTGAAGCTTTCTTT. This gives the protein CASSWGQPSMNTEAFF.

This sequence joins TRBV6-1 and TRBJ2-1; perhaps TRBD1 as D (5 bases). The V and J ends lost 5 bases and 8 bases respectively, with 13 bases between them. The CDR3 has 13 residues. Per the germline V gene, CDR1 is MNHNS and CDR2 is SASEGT. The CDR3 DNA reads TGTGCCAGCAGTAAAGTCAGGGTCGATGAGCAGTTCTTC. Translated: CASSKVRVDEQFF.

This chain joins TRBV27 and TRBJ1-5; D call uncertain. V was shortened by 2 bases and J by 2 bases, with 4 bases between the two germline ends. The CDR3 has 13 residues. Germline V gene sequence: CDR1 MNHEY, CDR2 SMNVEV (reference sequence). CDR3 loop: CASSLRGNQPQHF. In DNA, the CDR3 is TGTGCCAGCAGTTTACGTGGCAATCAGCCCCAGCATTTT.

As concerns this clone: The junction differs from germline at one of its ends, possibly a read error. V is TRBV23-1 and J is TRBJ2-2; no firm D call. TRBV23-1 is reported as an ORF; its role is uncertain. This CDR3 is built from 12 residues. The CDR3 protein is CASSLRSGELFF. In nucleotides, the CDR3 is TGCGCTAGCAGTCTGAGGTCCGGGGAGCTGTTTTTT.

V is TRBV5-6 and J is TRBJ2-5, with D possibly matching TRBD2 (7 bases). V gave up 3 bases and J gave up 5 bases, with 17 bases separating them. The CDR3 sequence is 15 residues long. Germline V gene sequence: CDR1 SGHDT, CDR2 YYEEEE. CDR3 coding DNA: TGTGCCAGCAGCTGGGATGGGGGGGCATGGGAGACCCAGTACTTC. Protein: CASSWDGGAWETQYF.